This passage covers 18 T cell receptor beta chains from one sample sequenced in a study of T cells expressing NK-cell markers. TCRdb re-called the 5' RACE reads and gives one entry per CDR3 protein, without DNA. The specimen's table records a few hundred thousand distinct CDR3 sequences. Source material: blood T cells: a sorted CD56 or NKG2C T cell subset, CD4+ or CD8+ T cells, or bulk PBMC T cells (not recorded which). These receptor sequences come from a man between 18 and 35 years old in good health.

The chain recombines TRBV5-1 with TRBJ2-1. The germline V gene has CDR1 SGHRS and CDR2 YFSETQ. This CDR3 is 13 amino acids long. CDR3 in amino acids: CASSLFGYNEQFF.

This rearrangement joins TRBV27 to TRBJ2-1; TCRdb's D call, TRBD1, is unchecked because there is no DNA. Germline-derived CDR1 and CDR2 are MNHEY and SMNVEV (reference sequence). The CDR3 is 15 amino acids. CDR3 loop: CASSYSEIVGRSQFF.

The chain carries TRBV12-3 or TRBV12-4 and TRBJ1-2. CDR3 length equals 13 residues. The CDR3 is CASSSGSNYGYTF.

J is TRBJ2-1 and V is TRBV12-3 or TRBV12-4; the D call from TCRdb, TRBD1, cannot be confirmed without DNA. This CDR3 is 15 amino acids long. The CDR3 here is CASSPPGTGGGRQFF.

The rearrangement links TRBV20-1 to TRBJ2-7; the D call of TRBD1 rests on TCRdb alone, since no DNA is present to check it. This CDR3 region has 13 residues. Per the germline V gene, CDR1 is DFQATT and CDR2 is SNEGSKA (reference sequence). CDR3 loop: CSTLGGLPYEQYF.

The chain joins TRBV3-1 to TRBJ2-2; the TCRdb call, TRBD2, lacks DNA for checking. Germline values: CDR1 LGHDT, CDR2 YNNKEL (reference sequence). The length of the CDR3 is 17 residues. CDR3 in amino acids: CASSQGGGGKTTGELFF. The whole variable domain, remainder taken from reference TRBV3-1 and TRBJ2-2, is DTAVSQTPKYLVTQMGNDKSIKCEQNLGHDTMYWYKQDSKKFLKIMFSYNNKELIINETVPNRFSPKSPDKAHLNLHINSLELGDSAVYFCASSQGGGGKTTGELFFGEGSRLTVL.

Here the CDR3 reads CASSFLLPLAGGDTQYF. The gene calls are TRBV5-1 and TRBJ2-3; with no DNA, the TCRdb D assignment of TRBD2 cannot be verified. In germline, CDR1 is SGHRS, CDR2 YFSETQ. This CDR3 spans 17 amino acids.

The chain joins TRBV24-1 to TRBJ2-2; TCRdb reports TRBD2, a call that lacks DNA to check it against. The CDR3 loop spans 14 amino acids. Germline V CDR1 and CDR2: KGHDR, SFDVKD. CDR3 residues: CATSRAVSTGELFF.

This chain connects TRBV5-1 to TRBJ1-5; TCRdb proposes TRBD1, but this gene call is untestable without DNA. Germline values: CDR1 SGHRS, CDR2 YFSETQ. CDR3 length: 13 amino acids. CDR3 region: CASSFEGAQPQHF.

The chain uses TRBV12-3 or TRBV12-4 and TRBJ2-1; TCRdb names TRBD2, which stays unverified in the absence of DNA. The CDR3 runs to 14 residues. The CDR3 loop is CASSPTGTNNEQFF.

The chain joins TRBV20-1 to TRBJ2-5; TCRdb designates TRBD1, a call that cannot be tested without DNA. The V gene's germline CDR1 is DFQATT and CDR2 SNEGSKA (reference sequence). The CDR3 is made up of 14 amino acids. This chain's CDR3 is CSAEEPGAQETQYF.

The rearrangement joins TRBV20-1 to TRBJ2-7. This CDR3 has 14 amino acids. Looked up from germline, CDR1 is DFQATT and CDR2 is SNEGSKA (reference sequence). The CDR3 here is CSASLTSFSYEQYF.

The CDR3: CASSKNTEAFF. The rearrangement uses TRBV5-6 and TRBJ1-1. Germline CDR1 reads SGHDT; CDR2 reads YYEEEE. CDR3 length: 11 amino acids.

The chain is built from TRBV28 and TRBJ1-2; TCRdb names TRBD1, which stays unverified in the absence of DNA. Germline V gene data show CDR1 as MDHEN and CDR2 as SYDVKM. This CDR3 spans 14 amino acids. The CDR3 reads CASSPPTVDYGYTF.

V and J are TRBV15 and TRBJ1-5. The CDR3 length is 14 residues. Germline V gene lookup returns CDR1 LNHNV and CDR2 YYDKDF (reference sequence). CDR3: CATGSLDSNQPQHF.

The V call is TRBV7-2, the J call TRBJ2-3; TCRdb picks TRBD1, but there is no DNA to check that call. The CDR3 runs 17 residues. Per germline, CDR1 SGHTA and CDR2 FQGNSA. The chain's CDR3 is CASSLALGQGYTDTQYF.

The chain uses TRBV5-1 and TRBJ2-1; with no DNA, the TCRdb D assignment of TRBD2 cannot be verified. The length of the CDR3 is 17 residues. Germline V gene sequence: CDR1 SGHRS, CDR2 YFSETQ. The CDR3 is CASGWTSGMSLNNEQFF.

The chain uses TRBV5-1 and TRBJ1-1; with no DNA, the TCRdb D assignment of TRBD1 cannot be verified. This CDR3 contains 15 residues. Germline assignment: CDR1 SGHRS and CDR2 YFSETQ. This chain's CDR3 is CASSLWQGSNTEAFF.